This is a list of T cell receptor beta chains from one sample in a study of blood T cell repertoires in COVID-19. TCRdb's table, derived via immunoSEQ multiplex PCR, lists solely in-frame clones and lacks some. Of about 160,000 clones detected, roughly 81% appear once; the ten largest clones hold about 5.6%. Material: peripheral blood. The source is a woman aged 45-65 years with COVID-19, enrolled during active disease. Each CDR3 is given with its conserved first and last residue. The D gene is left open where the match is weak. Where a row states a size, it is once, few, many or the class of an expanded clone; other rows omit it.

V gene	clone size	J gene	CDR3 length	D gene	CDR3 DNA	CDR3 protein
TRBV19	NA	TRBJ2-2	17	NA	TGTGCCAGTCGTAAGGACTTGGGTGGTATTCCGACCGGGGAGCTGTTTTTT	CASRKDLGGIPTGELFF
TRBV7-9	few	TRBJ2-2	12	NA	TGTGCCAGCAGCTCTGTCACCGGGGAGCTGTTTTTT	CASSSVTGELFF
TRBV4-1	few	TRBJ1-5	15	NA	TGCGCCAGCAGCCAAGGACAGGTGGGGCATCAGCCCCAGCATTTT	CASSQGQVGHQPQHF
TRBV4-1	once	TRBJ2-1	17	NA	TGCGCCAGTGTCTCAGGGAGCTTGGGACTCCGATACAATGAGCAGTTCTTC	CASVSGSLGLRYNEQFF
TRBV28	NA	TRBJ2-1	15	NA	TGTGCCAGCAGTTCACCAGGGGGGTTCTACAATGAGCAGTTCTTC	CASSSPGGFYNEQFF
TRBV7-9	NA	TRBJ2-7	14	TRBD1	TGTGCCAGCAGCCATCAGACAGGGGCCTACGAGCAGTACTTC	CASSHQTGAYEQYF
TRBV30	NA	TRBJ2-4	15	TRBD2	TGTGCCTGGAGTTCAACCGGGACTAGCGTAAACATTCAGTACTTC	CAWSSTGTSVNIQYF
TRBV7-9	NA	TRBJ2-7	16	TRBD2	TGTGCCAGCAGCTCGTTCGCTAGCGGGGGGGCCCACGAGCAGTACTTC	CASSSFASGGAHEQYF
TRBV18	NA	TRBJ2-7	15	TRBD1	TGTGCCAGCTCACCCCCCGGGACAGGGTCCTACGAGCAGTACTTC	CASSPPGTGSYEQYF
TRBV3-1/TRBV3-2	NA	TRBJ2-5	17	TRBD2	TGTGCCAGCAGCCAAGATTCAACTAGCGGGGGGCAAGAGACCCAGTACTTC	CASSQDSTSGGQETQYF